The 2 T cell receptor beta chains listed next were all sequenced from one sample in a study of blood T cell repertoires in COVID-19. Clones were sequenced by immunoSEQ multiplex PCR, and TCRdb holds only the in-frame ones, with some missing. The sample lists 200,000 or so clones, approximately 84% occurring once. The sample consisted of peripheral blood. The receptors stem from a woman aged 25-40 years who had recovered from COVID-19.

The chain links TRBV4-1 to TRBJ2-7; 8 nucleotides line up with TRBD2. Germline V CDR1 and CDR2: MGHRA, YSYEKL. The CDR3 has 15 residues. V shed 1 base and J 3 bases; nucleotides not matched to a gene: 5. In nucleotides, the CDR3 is TGCGCCAGCAGCCAAGTAACTAGCGGTTACTACGAGCAGTACTTC. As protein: CASSQVTSGYYEQYF.

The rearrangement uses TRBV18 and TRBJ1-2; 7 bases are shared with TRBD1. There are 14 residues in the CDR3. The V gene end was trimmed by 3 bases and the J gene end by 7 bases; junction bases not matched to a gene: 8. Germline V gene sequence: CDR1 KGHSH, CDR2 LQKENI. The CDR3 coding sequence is TGTGCCAGCTCACCGTTCACAGGGGATGGTGGCTACACCTTC. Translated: CASSPFTGDGGYTF.